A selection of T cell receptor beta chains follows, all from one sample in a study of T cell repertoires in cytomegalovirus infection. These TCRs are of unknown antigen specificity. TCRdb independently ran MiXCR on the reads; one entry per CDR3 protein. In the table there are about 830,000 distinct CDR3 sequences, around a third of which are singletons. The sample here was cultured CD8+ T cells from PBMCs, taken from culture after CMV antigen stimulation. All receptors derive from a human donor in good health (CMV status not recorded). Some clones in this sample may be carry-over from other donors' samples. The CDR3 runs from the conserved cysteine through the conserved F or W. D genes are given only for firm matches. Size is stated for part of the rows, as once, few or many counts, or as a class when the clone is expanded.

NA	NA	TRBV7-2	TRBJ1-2	TGTGCCAGCAGCTTAGCCTTATCGAGGGGCTACACCTTC	CASSLALSRGYTF
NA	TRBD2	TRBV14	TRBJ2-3	TGTGCCAGCAACCAATCACTAGCGGGGGCCCTCAGCACAGATACGCAGTATTTT	CASNQSLAGALSTDTQYF
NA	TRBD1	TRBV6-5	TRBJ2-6	TGTGCCAGCAGTCCCGGGACAGGAGATTCCTCTGGGGCCAACGTCCTGACTTTC	CASSPGTGDSSGANVLTF
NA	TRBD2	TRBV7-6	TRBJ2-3	TGTGCCAGCAGCCCTGGACTAGCGGGGGACACAGATACGCAGTATTTT	CASSPGLAGDTDTQYF
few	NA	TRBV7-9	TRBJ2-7	TGTGCCAGCAGCCCCCACCTTTACGAGCAGTACTTC	CASSPHLYEQYF
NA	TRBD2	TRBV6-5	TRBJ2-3	TGTGCCAGCAGTTACGGACTAGCGGGGGGAACGAAGACAGATACGCAGTATTTT	CASSYGLAGGTKTDTQYF
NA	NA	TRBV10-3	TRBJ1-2	TGTGCCATCAGTGACACCTTAAACGGTGGCTACACCTTC	CAISDTLNGGYTF
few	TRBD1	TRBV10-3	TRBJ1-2	TGTGCCATCAGTGACCGTAGTACAGGGGTCAACTATGGCTACACCTTC	CAISDRSTGVNYGYTF
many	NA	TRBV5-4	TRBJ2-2	TGTGCCAGCTGGCGGGATGGGACCGGGGAGCTGTTTTTT	CASWRDGTGELFF
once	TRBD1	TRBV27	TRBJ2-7	TGTGCCAGCAGCCGAGGGACAGGGGGATTCTACGAGCAGTACTTC	CASSRGTGGFYEQYF
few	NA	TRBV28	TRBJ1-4	TGTGCCAGCAGTTTTCTTCAGTATAATGAAAAACTGTTTTTT	CASSFLQYNEKLFF
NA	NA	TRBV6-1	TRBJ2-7	TGTGCCAGCACCTTTCAGTTAGGATTCGACGACGAGCAGTACTTC	CASTFQLGFDDEQYF
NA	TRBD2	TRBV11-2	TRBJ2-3	TGTGCCAGCAGCTCGACTTTTTGGACTAGCGGGGGGCCGTGTCAGGGGACAGATACGCAGTATTTT	CASSSTFWTSGGPCQGTDTQYF
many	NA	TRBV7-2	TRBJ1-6	TGTGCCAGCAGCTTAGGGGGGATGGTCTCCTATAATTCACCCCTCCACTTT	CASSLGGMVSYNSPLHF
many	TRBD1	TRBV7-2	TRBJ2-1	TGTGCCAGCAGCTTAGGGGGTTTTGGGACAGACACCTACAATGAGCAGTTCTTC	CASSLGGFGTDTYNEQFF
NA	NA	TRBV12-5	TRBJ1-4	TGTGCTAGTGGTTTGATTGGGGGCTTTGAGGAAAAACTGTTTTTT	CASGLIGGFEEKLFF
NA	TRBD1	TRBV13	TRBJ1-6	TGTGCCAGCAGCCTGACCGGGACAGTAAATTCACCCCTCCACTTT	CASSLTGTVNSPLHF
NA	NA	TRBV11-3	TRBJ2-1	TGTGCCAGCAGCTTAACCTCCTCAGTCTACAATGAGCAGTTCTTC	CASSLTSSVYNEQFF
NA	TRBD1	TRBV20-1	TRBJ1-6	TGCAGTGCTAGAATGGGGGGACAGGGAGGTTTGTCACCCCTCCACTTT	CSARMGGQGGLSPLHF
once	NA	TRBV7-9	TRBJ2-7	TGTGCCAGCAGCTTAGAAGGATGCCCCTACGAGCAGTACTTC	CASSLEGCPYEQYF
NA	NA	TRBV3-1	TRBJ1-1	TGTGCCAGCAGCCAAGCCCGGACAGCCCAGAACACTGAAGCTTTCTTT	CASSQARTAQNTEAFF
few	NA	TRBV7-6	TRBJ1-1	TGTGCCAGCAGCTTTGAGGGTGAAGCTTTCTTT	CASSFEGEAFF
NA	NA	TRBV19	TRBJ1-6	TGTGCCAGTAGTATTGGGGCGAGTTCACCCCTCCACTTT	CASSIGASSPLHF
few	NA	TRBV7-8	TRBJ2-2	TGTGCCAGCAGCTTACCCGGGGAGGCGATCGCCGGGGAGCTGTTTTTT	CASSLPGEAIAGELFF